The subject of this entry is one TCR beta chain. The sample is drawn from a study of T cells in Graves' hyperthyroidism and ophthalmopathy. V shed 6 bases and J shed 3 bases, with 16 bases lying between them. CDR3 length equals 14 residues. The germline V gene encodes CDR1 SGHRS and CDR2 YFSETQ. The investigators amplified TCR beta CDR3 regions from RNA transcripts. HTBI primers drove first-round RT-PCR of the TCR CDR3. TCRdb re-analysed the multiplex PCR reads in MiXCR, keeping a single row per CDR3 protein. The sample consists of 600,000 to 900,000 distinct CDR3 sequences, around 15% of them appearing once.

The sequence was obtained from a man aged 18 to 30 with Graves' hyperthyroidism. The chain carries TRBV5-1 and TRBJ2-7; the D is unclear. Sequencing was carried out using blood. CDR3 DNA: TGCGCCAGCAAGCAGGCACCCGGTGACTACGAGCAGTACTTC. Translation: CASKQAPGDYEQYF.